The 28 T cell receptor beta chains presented below share a single source sample, sequenced in a study of blood T cell repertoires in COVID-19. Clones were read by immunoSEQ multiplex PCR, and TCRdb kept only the in-frame ones, dropping some. The repertoire holds over 300,000 clones, with roughly 90% as singletons. Sequences were obtained from peripheral blood. The receptor set was obtained from a young man who had recovered from COVID-19.

The chain links TRBV14 to TRBJ2-3, with 13 bases matching TRBD2. The CDR3 length is 18 residues. Germline CDR1 reads SGHDN; CDR2 reads FVKESK. J was trimmed by 3 bases and V by 0 bases; bases with no gene match: 6. CDR3 nucleotides: TGTGCCAGCAGCCAAGAAATGGGACTAGCGGGAAAGACAGATACGCAGTATTTT. Translation: CASSQEMGLAGKTDTQYF.

The V call is TRBV5-4, the J call TRBJ2-2; 8 bases are a match to TRBD1. Germline V lookup: CDR1 SGHNT, CDR2 YYREEE (reference sequence). The CDR3 spans 16 residues. Losses at the gene ends were 4 bases for V and 1 base for J; bases not matched to a gene: 6. Written as DNA, the CDR3 is TGTGCCAGCAGCGGACAGGGACAGAAGAACACCGGGGAGCTGTTTTTT. It specifies CASSGQGQKNTGELFF.

J is TRBJ2-2 and V is TRBV7-3; 10 bases line up with TRBD2. Per germline, CDR1 SGHTA and CDR2 FQGTGA. CDR3 size: 16 residues. Germline trimming cut 0 bases from V and 6 bases from J; bases unmatched to any gene: 4. CDR3 DNA sequence: TGTGCCAGCAGCTTAACGGGACTAGCGTGGTCCGGGGAGCTGTTTTTT. Its protein is CASSLTGLAWSGELFF.

This rearrangement joins TRBV7-3 to TRBJ2-2; 7 bases match TRBD2. Germline V gives CDR1 SGHTA, CDR2 FQGTGA. This CDR3 contains 18 residues. V lost 5 bases and J lost 5; bases outside the gene matches: 17. CDR3 region: CASSPVGRRERGTGELFF. CDR3 bases: TGTGCCAGCAGCCCCGTCGGGAGGCGGGAGCGAGGGACCGGGGAGCTGTTTTTT.

The chain links TRBV5-1 to TRBJ2-1; 11 bases fit TRBD2. The V gene end was trimmed by 6 bases and the J gene end by 2 bases; junction bases not matched to a gene: 4. Per germline, CDR1 SGHRS and CDR2 YFSETQ. CDR3 length: 15 amino acids. The DNA for the CDR3 is TGCGCCAGCAAGGGGACTAGCGGTCCCTACAATGAGCAGTTCTTC. Residues: CASKGTSGPYNEQFF.

This sequence joins TRBV5-4 and TRBJ2-1; 10 bases map to TRBD2. Germline CDR1 reads SGHNT; CDR2 reads YYREEE (reference sequence). The J segment lost 5 bases and the V segment lost 4 bases, leaving 12 bases of the junction unmatched. This CDR3 spans 17 amino acids. The CDR3: CASSPTGTLAGDNEQFF. CDR3 coding DNA: TGTGCCAGCAGCCCCACAGGGACCCTAGCGGGGGACAATGAGCAGTTCTTC.

V gene TRBV13 combines with J gene TRBJ1-1; D gene uncertain. CDR3 size: 13 residues. The V end lost 6 bases, the J end lost 1 base, and 9 bases lay between the germline ends. Germline CDR1 PRHDT, CDR2 FYEKMQ (reference sequence). The CDR3 region is CASREQGNTEAFF. Written as DNA, the CDR3 is TGTGCCAGCAGGGAGCAAGGGAACACTGAAGCTTTCTTT.

The rearrangement links TRBV2 to TRBJ2-7, with D perhaps TRBD1 (6 bases). CDR1 and CDR2 (germline): SNHLY, FYNNEI. There are 12 residues in the CDR3. V lost 5 bases to trimming and J lost 7 bases, with 12 bases between them. CDR3 amino acids: CASSQDSSEQYF. The CDR3 DNA follows: TGTGCCAGCAGTCAGGACAGTTCTGAGCAGTACTTC.

The genes are TRBV25-1 and TRBJ1-4; tentative D call: TRBD1 (6 bases). The length of the CDR3 is 13 residues. Trimming pared 9 bases from V and 6 bases from J, leaving 14 bases between. Germline V gene data show CDR1 as MGHDK and CDR2 as SYGVNS. The CDR3 region has the DNA TGTGCCAGTCAGGGGACCTCATATGAAAAACTGTTTTTT. Translated, it gives CASQGTSYEKLFF.

The chain joins TRBV19 to TRBJ2-3, with TRBD1 identical over 12 bases. V gave up 0 bases and J gave up 6 bases; unmatched junction bases: 13. The CDR3 has 19 amino acids. The V gene's germline CDR1 is LNHDA and CDR2 SQIVND (reference sequence). DNA of the CDR3: TGTGCCAGTAGTATAGATCTTCAGGTAGGGACAGGGGGCATCGATACGCAGTATTTT. As protein: CASSIDLQVGTGGIDTQYF.

The CDR3 sequence: CASSPTSPSTDTQYF. For the CDR3, the DNA is TGTGCCAGCAGCCCCACTAGTCCCTCCACAGATACGCAGTATTTT. The V call is TRBV7-9, the J call TRBJ2-3; possible D gene TRBD2, 5 bases. There are 15 residues in the CDR3. Between the trimmed V and J ends, which lost 5 bases and 2 bases, there was a span of 14 bases. Germline values: CDR1 SEHNR, CDR2 FQNEAQ (reference sequence).

The V gene is TRBV4-3, the J gene TRBJ1-1, with D perhaps matching TRBD1 (5 bases). Trimming took off 3 bases at V and 1 base at J, with 12 bases between the two ends. This CDR3 contains 15 residues. Germline V lookup: CDR1 LGHNA, CDR2 YSLEER. As DNA, the CDR3 is TGCGCCAGCAGCCAGGGGGGTTTTTCGAACACTGAAGCTTTCTTT. Translation gives CASSQGGFSNTEAFF.

The chain carries TRBV2 and TRBJ2-2; 10 nucleotides agree with TRBD1. The V gene end was trimmed by 6 bases and the J gene end by 7 bases; junction bases not matched to a gene: 5. The CDR3 is 14 amino acids. Germline values: CDR1 SNHLY, CDR2 FYNNEI. CDR3 amino acids: CASRGTGVGGELFF. The CDR3 nucleotides are TGTGCCAGCAGGGGGACAGGGGTAGGCGGGGAGCTGTTTTTT.

This chain connects TRBV5-6 to TRBJ1-2; 12 bases align to TRBD1. The CDR3 runs to 13 residues. Per germline, CDR1 SGHDT and CDR2 YYEEEE. With V trimmed by 9 bases and J by 4 bases, 4 bases remained unmatched. In nucleotides, the CDR3 is TGTGCCACTACGGGACAGGGGGCCTATGGCTACACCTTC. It codes for CATTGQGAYGYTF.

The chain couples TRBV7-3 to TRBJ2-1, with D unresolved. V dropped 3 bases and J dropped 0 bases, with 9 bases sitting between them. This CDR3 has 15 residues. Germline CDR1 SGHTA, CDR2 FQGTGA. CDR3: CASSFDLSSYNEQFF. The CDR3 coding sequence is TGTGCCAGCAGCTTCGACTTAAGCTCCTACAATGAGCAGTTCTTC.

J is TRBJ2-3 and V is TRBV30, with 10 bases aligning to TRBD1. The CDR3 sequence is 13 residues long. Per germline, CDR1 GTSNPN and CDR2 SVGIG (reference sequence). V shed 5 bases, J shed 4 bases, and the junction held 3 bases outside the gene matches. The CDR3 DNA is TGTGCCTGGTCTGACAGGGGGCCAGATACGCAGTATTTT. As protein: CAWSDRGPDTQYF.

This chain links TRBV6-5 with TRBJ2-1, with a tentative D call TRBD2 (5 bases). V was pared by 2 bases and J by 4 bases, with 15 bases between. The CDR3 sequence is 16 residues long. CDR1 and CDR2 from the germline V gene are MNHEY and SVGAGI. CDR3 residues: CASSYLSRVTYNEQFF. CDR3 DNA: TGTGCCAGCAGTTACCTCTCGAGGGTCACATACAATGAGCAGTTCTTC.

The chain uses TRBV7-9 and TRBJ1-2; the match to TRBD1 covers 9 bases. The CDR3 has 15 amino acids. The V gene end was trimmed by 4 bases and the J gene end by 8 bases; junction bases not matched to a gene: 11. CDR1 is SEHNR, CDR2 FQNEAQ, per germline (reference sequence). CDR3 sequence (DNA): TGTGCCAGCAGCTCCTCGTCGGGACAGGGAGGGGGCTACACCTTC. Translation: CASSSSSGQGGGYTF.

The V and J genes are TRBV27 and TRBJ2-7; D not resolved. The V end lost 6 bases, the J end lost 3 bases, and 18 bases lay between the germline ends. The CDR3 extends over 15 amino acids. CDR1 and CDR2 (germline): MNHEY, SMNVEV (reference sequence). This CDR3 is CASRPGIREVYEQYF. The CDR3 DNA follows: TGTGCCAGCAGGCCCGGAATAAGAGAGGTCTACGAGCAGTACTTC.

As DNA, the CDR3 is TGCGCCAGCAGCCTGAGGGATACCGGGGAGCTGTTTTTT. It yields the protein CASSLRDTGELFF. This chain links TRBV4-3 with TRBJ2-2; possible D gene TRBD2, 5 bases. This CDR3 has 13 residues. Trimming stripped 4 bases from V and 5 bases from J, with 8 bases between. The germline V gene encodes CDR1 LGHNA and CDR2 YSLEER.

The rearrangement uses TRBV5-5 and TRBJ1-2; no reliable D call. The CDR3 runs 15 residues. V dropped 0 bases and J dropped 4 bases, with 13 bases sitting between them. CDR1 SGHKS and CDR2 YYEKEE come from the germline V gene (reference sequence). The CDR3 spells CASSLGLAVPYGYTF. CDR3 nucleotide sequence: TGTGCCAGCAGCTTGGGGTTGGCGGTGCCCTATGGCTACACCTTC.

The chain joins TRBV27 to TRBJ1-2, with 12 bases fitting TRBD1. This CDR3 is 18 amino acids long. From germline, CDR1 is MNHEY and CDR2 SMNVEV (reference sequence). V lost 2 bases and J lost 4; bases outside the gene matches: 11. Here the CDR3 DNA reads TGTGCCAGCAGTTTACAGCCCGGGACAGGGGGCGCAAGCTATGGCTACACCTTC. Protein sequence: CASSLQPGTGGASYGYTF.

The chain has TRBV2 and TRBJ1-1; no clear D. There are 13 residues in the CDR3. Trimming took off 7 bases at V and 7 bases at J, with 16 bases between the two ends. Germline lookup yields CDR1 SNHLY and CDR2 FYNNEI. The CDR3 nucleotides read TGTGCCAGCATCCAGTTGCAGGCGCGTGAAGCTTTCTTT. This gives the protein CASIQLQAREAFF.

The rearrangement uses TRBV11-2 and TRBJ2-4; D is uncertain. The length of the CDR3 is 14 residues. Germline assignment: CDR1 SGHAT and CDR2 FQNNGV. Between the trimmed V and J ends, which lost 4 bases and 0 bases, there was a span of 7 bases. DNA for the CDR3: TGTGCCAGCAGCTCAGCGCTAGCCAAAAACATTCAGTACTTC. This codes for CASSSALAKNIQYF.

The gene calls are TRBV7-9 and TRBJ1-2; 9 bases match TRBD1. In germline, CDR1 is SEHNR, CDR2 FQNEAQ (reference sequence). The CDR3 runs 15 residues. V shed 4 bases and J 2 bases; nucleotides not matched to a gene: 5. The DNA of the CDR3 is TGTGCCAGCAGCTACGGACAGGGGATAAACTATGGCTACACCTTC. It codes for CASSYGQGINYGYTF.

The V gene is TRBV27, the J gene TRBJ1-1, with 7 bases lining up with TRBD1. V shed 7 bases and J 1 base; nucleotides not matched to a gene: 9. Germline CDR1 MNHEY, CDR2 SMNVEV (reference sequence). The CDR3 spans 15 residues. Here the CDR3 reads CASKKGADGNTEAFF. CDR3 sequence (DNA): TGTGCCAGCAAGAAGGGGGCGGATGGGAACACTGAAGCTTTCTTT.

The rearrangement joins TRBV11-1 to TRBJ2-3; 11 bases agree with TRBD1. V lost 3 bases and J lost 4; bases outside the gene matches: 3. Germline V gives CDR1 SGHAT, CDR2 FQDESV (reference sequence). This CDR3 spans 15 amino acids. In DNA form, the CDR3 reads TGTGCCAGCAGCTTCGGGACAGGGGGACCAGATACGCAGTATTTT. Protein sequence: CASSFGTGGPDTQYF.

The rearrangement uses TRBV19 and TRBJ1-1; TRBD1 is a possible D gene (5 bases). Per the germline V gene, CDR1 is LNHDA and CDR2 is SQIVND (reference sequence). This CDR3 spans 13 amino acids. Trimming pared 7 bases from V and 1 base from J, leaving 10 bases between. CDR3 coding DNA: TGTGCCAGTACTTGGAGGGGGAACACTGAAGCTTTCTTT. It codes for CASTWRGNTEAFF.